Each of the 29 T cell receptor beta chains below was sequenced from the same sample in a study of blood T cells in healthy people across ages. Alongside a J-beta primer mix, a sample-barcoded 5' primer served in a second PCR lasting roughly 6 to 12 cycles. TCRdb independently ran MiXCR on the 5' RACE reads; one entry per CDR3 protein. The sample consists of some 800,000 distinct CDR3 sequences, approximately 44% of them appearing once. Specimen: blood. These receptors all come from a man aged 60 to 69 in good health.

The gene calls are TRBV20-1 and TRBJ2-5; 7 bases map to TRBD2. V was clipped by 1 base and J by 5 bases; unmatched bases: 10. This CDR3 spans 15 amino acids. Germline lookup yields CDR1 DFQATT and CDR2 SNEGSKA (reference sequence). CDR3 protein: CSARATGGSMETQYF. In DNA form, the CDR3 reads TGCAGTGCTAGAGCTACCGGGGGGAGTATGGAGACCCAGTACTTC.

This clonotype was detected only a few times. V is TRBV27 and J is TRBJ2-3, with 8 positions matching TRBD2. This CDR3 has 14 residues. V lost 6 bases and J lost 3; bases outside the gene matches: 5. Looked up from germline, CDR1 is MNHEY and CDR2 is SMNVEV (reference sequence). The CDR3 region is CASSGGAVTDTQYF. CDR3 sequence (DNA): TGTGCCAGCAGCGGGGGGGCCGTTACAGATACGCAGTATTTT.

This rearrangement joins TRBV11-1 to TRBJ2-1, with 7 bases fitting TRBD2. Germline-derived CDR1 and CDR2 are SGHAT and FQDESV (reference sequence). This CDR3 is 15 amino acids long. The V segment lost 4 bases and the J segment 0 bases; nucleotides outside the gene matches: 3. This CDR3 reads CASSYRLASYNEQFF. In nucleotides, the CDR3 is TGTGCCAGCAGCTACAGACTAGCCTCCTACAATGAGCAGTTCTTC.

The chain carries TRBV28 and TRBJ2-3; 9 bases align to TRBD2. Germline V gene lookup returns CDR1 MDHEN and CDR2 SYDVKM. The V and J ends lost 3 bases and 6 bases, in that order; junction bases with no gene match: 10. This CDR3 region has 16 residues. DNA of the CDR3: TGTGCCAGCAGTTTGGGCGGGGGGGCTAATCGGGATACGCAGTATTTT. It translates to CASSLGGGANRDTQYF.

On this clonotype: A much larger clone is a single base away; this may be a read error. J is TRBJ2-7 and V is TRBV18; D is unclear. The V and J ends lost 1 base and 10 bases respectively, with 20 bases between them. The CDR3 contains 15 residues. Germline V gives CDR1 KGHSH, CDR2 LQKENI. The CDR3 loop reads CASSPLAYFQEAQYF. The CDR3 DNA reads TGTGCCAGCTCACCACTCGCATACTTCCAAGAGGCCCAGTACTTC.

The CDR3 DNA sequence: TGTGCCAGCAGCTTAGATCCCGGGGCCAATCAGCCCCAGCATTTT. Translating it yields CASSLDPGANQPQHF. The chain combines TRBV11-2 with TRBJ1-5, with D tentatively TRBD1 (5 bases). CDR3 length: 15 amino acids. The V end lost 0 bases, the J end lost 3 bases, and 9 bases lay between the germline ends. Germline loops: CDR1 SGHAT, CDR2 FQNNGV.

V gene TRBV18 combines with J gene TRBJ1-1; TRBD1 aligns across 7 bases. Germline V gene sequence: CDR1 KGHSH, CDR2 LQKENI. This CDR3 comprises 15 residues. Trimming removed 2 bases from V and 0 bases from J; junction bases left unmatched: 3. CDR3 sequence (DNA): TGTGCCAGCTCACCAGGGACAGCAGTGAACACTGAAGCTTTCTTT. Protein: CASSPGTAVNTEAFF.

V usage is TRBV6-1 and J usage is TRBJ2-7; 10 positions match TRBD1. The last part of the DNA fits TRBJ2-5 better; the J call may be wrong. This CDR3 is 21 amino acids long. Germline V gene data show CDR1 as MNHNS and CDR2 as SASEGT. The CDR3 region has the DNA TGTGCCAGCCAGCCTCATTGGAGTCCGGGACAGGGGCCCTCAAGGTCTGGGACCCAGTACTTC. As protein: CASQPHWSPGQGPSRSGTQYF.

The rearrangement links TRBV21-1 to TRBJ2-7; TRBD1, the D gene given by the table, was not confirmed from the DNA. TRBV21-1 is a pseudogene locus. The CDR3 spans 17 residues. DNA for the CDR3: TGTGCCAGCAGTCCCCCGGCCCGACAGGGGGAGTCCTACGAGCAGTACTTC. Encoded protein: CASSPPARQGESYEQYF.

Only a few counts were recorded for this clonotype. The genes are TRBV7-2 and TRBJ2-1; the D is unclear. CDR1 is SGHTA and CDR2 is FQGNSA in the germline V gene. V was shortened by 0 bases and J by 7 bases, with 7 bases between the two germline ends. The CDR3 is 13 amino acids. CDR3 in amino acids: CASSLAQPNEQFF. CDR3 DNA sequence: TGTGCCAGCAGCTTAGCACAGCCTAATGAGCAGTTCTTC.

The chain links TRBV28 to TRBJ1-2; the D is unclear. CDR3 length equals 15 residues. V was trimmed by 3 bases and J by 6 bases, leaving 17 bases between them. Per the germline V gene, CDR1 is MDHEN and CDR2 is SYDVKM. The CDR3 DNA reads as TGTGCCAGCAGTTTTCGGCTCGGGGTGATCCATGGCTACACCTTC. It is translated as CASSFRLGVIHGYTF.

The gene calls are TRBV5-6 and TRBJ2-3, with D uncertain. CDR3 length: 16 amino acids. Germline V gene data show CDR1 as SGHDT and CDR2 as YYEEEE. Between the trimmed V and J ends, which lost 2 bases and 3 bases, there was a span of 16 bases. Here the CDR3 DNA reads TGTGCCAGCAGCTTCCCAGGCGAGTCCCCAACAGATACGCAGTATTTT. This sequence encodes CASSFPGESPTDTQYF.

This clonotype was seen more than once but under ten times. The rearrangement joins TRBV20-1 to TRBJ2-3; D is perhaps TRBD2 (6 bases). The CDR3 has 15 amino acids. The V end was cut by 2 bases, the J end by 0 bases, with 12 bases between. Germline assignment: CDR1 DFQATT and CDR2 SNEGSKA (reference sequence). CDR3 sequence (DNA): TGCAGTGCTAGAATGGCGGGGACTAGCACAGATACGCAGTATTTT. It codes for CSARMAGTSTDTQYF.

J is TRBJ2-3 and V is TRBV5-1; 7 nucleotides agree with TRBD2. V shed 4 bases, J shed 4 bases, and the junction held 6 bases outside the gene matches. There are 14 residues in the CDR3. CDR1 and CDR2 from the germline V gene are SGHRS and YFSETQ. The CDR3 sequence: CASSRDLAADTQYF. The CDR3 DNA sequence: TGCGCCAGCAGCCGGGACCTAGCGGCAGATACGCAGTATTTT.

A few counts support this clonotype. This chain joins TRBV9 and TRBJ2-3; D is unresolved. With 0 bases removed from V and 6 bases from J, the gap between germline ends came to 14 bases. The CDR3 runs to 15 residues. Germline CDR1 and CDR2: SGDLS and YYNGEE. The CDR3 sequence: CASSVGRSGGDTQYF. CDR3 nucleotides: TGTGCCAGCAGCGTAGGCCGGTCAGGTGGTGATACGCAGTATTTT.

V gene TRBV6-5 combines with J gene TRBJ2-2; D may match TRBD1 or TRBD2 (5 bases each). The CDR3 loop spans 16 amino acids. V was shortened by 4 bases and J by 4 bases, with 16 bases between the two germline ends. Per germline, CDR1 MNHEY and CDR2 SVGAGI. The CDR3 loop reads CASSSLRPGATGELFF. The CDR3 DNA follows: TGTGCCAGCAGTTCCCTTCGTCCCGGGGCCACCGGGGAGCTGTTTTTT.

The chain couples TRBV7-2 to TRBJ2-2, with TRBD2 matching over 8 bases. In germline, CDR1 is SGHTA, CDR2 FQGNSA. The CDR3 totals 18 residues. V trimming: 3 bases; J trimming: 5 bases; junction bases outside the gene matches: 14. CDR3 region: CASSFLSGGREVTGELFF. In DNA, the CDR3 is TGTGCCAGCAGCTTTCTCTCGGGGGGGCGAGAAGTGACCGGGGAGCTGTTTTTT. Combining the CDR3 with reference TRBV7-2 and TRBJ2-2 gives the whole variable domain GAGVSQSPSNKVTEKGKDVELRCDPISGHTALYWYRQSLGQGLEFLIYFQGNSAPDKSGLPSDRFSAERTGGSVSTLTIQRTQQEDSAVYLCASSFLSGGREVTGELFFGEGSRLTVL.

The V and J genes are TRBV7-2 and TRBJ2-2; perhaps TRBD2 as D (6 bases). The CDR3 is made up of 17 amino acids. V shed 5 bases and J shed 1 base, with 17 bases lying between them. CDR1 SGHTA and CDR2 FQGNSA come from the germline V gene. The CDR3 reads CASSRCGTSMNTGELFF. In DNA, the CDR3 is TGTGCCAGCAGCCGTTGCGGGACTTCTATGAACACCGGGGAGCTGTTTTTT.

The gene calls are TRBV5-1 and TRBJ1-6; no reliable D call. This CDR3 is built from 15 residues. Trimming left V 4 bases short and J 11 bases short, with 19 bases between. Per the germline V gene, CDR1 is SGHRS and CDR2 is YFSETQ. The CDR3 DNA reads TGCGCCAGCAGCCCCGGGAAGGAAGGCAGGCCACCCCTCCACTTT. Translated, it gives CASSPGKEGRPPLHF.

The CDR3 here is CASSLGGTGQSSYEQYF. The CDR3 nucleotides are TGCGCCAGCAGCTTGGGTGGGACAGGGCAGAGCTCCTACGAGCAGTACTTC. This chain links TRBV5-1 with TRBJ2-7; TRBD1 matches at 9 bases. The V segment lost 0 bases and the J segment 0 bases; nucleotides outside the gene matches: 7. Germline assignment: CDR1 SGHRS and CDR2 YFSETQ. This CDR3 has 17 amino acids.

V and J are TRBV2 and TRBJ1-6; D is unresolved. Germline values: CDR1 SNHLY, CDR2 FYNNEI. This CDR3 spans 15 amino acids. V lost 4 bases to trimming and J lost 7 bases, with 14 bases between them. The CDR3 sequence is CASSVKRPGNSPLHF. The CDR3 region has the DNA TGTGCCAGCAGTGTGAAGAGACCGGGAAATTCACCCCTCCACTTT.

This clonotype occurred a few times. The chain is built from TRBV18 and TRBJ2-7; 8 bases align to TRBD1. Germline CDR1 reads KGHSH; CDR2 reads LQKENI. V dropped 2 bases and J dropped 2; count of bases not matched to a gene: 5. CDR3 length: 15 residues. The CDR3 reads CASSPRTGTPYEQYF. The DNA for the CDR3 is TGTGCCAGCTCACCAAGGACAGGGACACCCTACGAGCAGTACTTC.

The chain uses TRBV6-5 and TRBJ1-2; 8 bases agree with TRBD1. V lost 0 bases, J lost 6 bases, and 6 bases stayed unmatched. Per the germline V gene, CDR1 is MNHEY and CDR2 is SVGAGI. This CDR3 is 15 amino acids long. The CDR3 spells CASSYSGQEENGYTF. The CDR3 bases are TGTGCCAGCAGTTACTCGGGACAGGAAGAAAATGGCTACACCTTC.

The chain uses TRBV7-2 and TRBJ2-3; 8 positions agree with TRBD2. Germline V gene lookup returns CDR1 SGHTA and CDR2 FQGNSA. Trimming at V came to 2 bases and at J to 6 bases, leaving 10 bases not matched to a gene. The CDR3 is 16 residues long. The CDR3 reads CASSLRTSPRGDTQYF. DNA for the CDR3: TGTGCCAGCAGCTTAAGGACTAGCCCGAGGGGGGATACGCAGTATTTT.

This clonotype showed up just once. The chain links TRBV11-3 to TRBJ1-4; 9 bases are a match to TRBD1. Germline V lookup: CDR1 SGHNT, CDR2 YENEEA. This CDR3 is built from 16 residues. J was trimmed by 8 bases and V by 5 bases; bases with no gene match: 12. CDR3 nucleotide sequence: TGTGCCAGCAGCCGTCCCGGGACAGGGTCGGGAGAAAAACTGTTTTTT. This sequence encodes CASSRPGTGSGEKLFF.

This clonotype is a singleton in its sample. The chain employs TRBV18 and TRBJ1-1, with 7 bases lining up with TRBD1. This CDR3 is 14 amino acids long. Germline CDR1 KGHSH, CDR2 LQKENI. The junction had 7 bases not matched to a gene; V was cut back by 6 bases and J by 3 bases. The CDR3 nucleotides are TGTGCCAGCTCTAGACAGGGAAAGGACACTGAAGCTTTCTTT. As protein: CASSRQGKDTEAFF. Variable domain in full (rest from reference TRBV18 and TRBJ1-1): NAGVMQNPRHLVRRRGQEARLRCSPMKGHSHVYWYRQLPEEGLKFMVYLQKENIIDESGMPKERFSAEFPKEGPSILRIQQVVRGDSAAYFCASSRQGKDTEAFFGQGTRLTVV.

This clonotype occurred a few times. The chain is built from TRBV6-5 and TRBJ2-3; no definite D call. Germline loops: CDR1 MNHEY, CDR2 SVGAGI. The CDR3 has 13 amino acids. Trimming removed 0 bases from V and 5 bases from J, with 6 bases in between. Here the CDR3 DNA reads TGTGCCAGCAGTTACTCGAGAAGAGATACGCAGTATTTT. This translates into CASSYSRRDTQYF.

This clonotype was counted a few times. The chain joins TRBV20-1 to TRBJ2-5, with TRBD2 as a possible D gene (6 bases). Trimming took 8 bases from V and 0 from J, leaving 13 bases between them. The CDR3 length is 13 residues. Germline V gene sequence: CDR1 DFQATT, CDR2 SNEGSKA (reference sequence). The CDR3 spells CSFNLAYQETQYF. The CDR3 coding sequence is TGCAGTTTCAACCTAGCGTACCAAGAGACCCAGTACTTC.

A note on this clonotype: This may stem from a read error, because a much larger clone lies one nucleotide away. This sequence joins TRBV3-1 and TRBJ1-5, with D maybe TRBD1 (6 bases). This CDR3 has 13 residues. Germline values: CDR1 LGHDT, CDR2 YNNKEL (reference sequence). V lost 3 bases and J 6 bases, leaving 9 bases between the germline ends. The CDR3 DNA reads as TGTGCCAGCAGCCACGTCAGGGGTCAGCCCCAGCATTTT. Translation: CASSHVRGQPQHF.